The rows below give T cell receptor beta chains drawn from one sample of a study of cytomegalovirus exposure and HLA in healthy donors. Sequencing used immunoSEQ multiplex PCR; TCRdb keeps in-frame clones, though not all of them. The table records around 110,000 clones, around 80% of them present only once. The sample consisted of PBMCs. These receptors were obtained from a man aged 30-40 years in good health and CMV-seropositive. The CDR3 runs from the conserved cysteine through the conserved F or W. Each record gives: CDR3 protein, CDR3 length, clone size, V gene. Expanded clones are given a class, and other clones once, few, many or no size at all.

CASSYGDRATEAFF 14 - TRBV6-5
CASSPMATYEQYF 13 few TRBV6-5
CATEEGTWGYTF 12 - TRBV2
CASSSGGQGGLDYEQYF 17 - TRBV5-4
CASSVGRGRKTQYF 14 - TRBV7-2
CASSKGQVDGYTF 13 - TRBV7-8
CSVVLLTDTQYF 12 - TRBV29-1
CSVDRGRAYEQFF 13 - TRBV29-1
CASSLVLAGITDTQYF 16 - TRBV5-4
CASSPRTGNVFGTEAFF 17 - TRBV7-8
CASSSTVQETQYF 13 - TRBV19
CAIGGASGHQETQYF 15 - TRBV10-3
CASSLVGGDPYNEQFF 16 - TRBV27
CASSQSGHLANTGELFF 17 - TRBV4-1
CASSYQGETQYF 12 - TRBV6-6
CASRDRGTEAFFGQGSLLSAFF 22 - TRBV28
CASTSTGNQPQHF 13 - TRBV7-2
CASSVVSYTGELFF 14 few TRBV9
CASSLGADNEQFF 13 - TRBV7-2
CASSDAGSSFYGYTF 15 - TRBV5-1
CASSRDWATDTQYF 14 - TRBV6-1
CASSWGGGTEAFF 13 - TRBV13
CASSEAPQFEAFF 13 - TRBV6-1
CASNDPSGGLQETQYF 16 - TRBV5-1
CASSIRRGTEAFF 13 - TRBV19
CASSLYGRQQETQYF 15 - TRBV5-5
CASSDTNYGYTF 12 - TRBV4-2